This T cell receptor beta chain was found in a study of yellow fever vaccine responses in identical twins. Regarding the study as a whole: Twins' vaccine T cell response reportedly seemed partly convergent, partly personalized.

TCRdb processed the RT-PCR reads anew with MiXCR; each CDR3 protein has one entry. The repertoire holds approximately 2,800 distinct CDR3 sequences, over 80% seen once, with 1.6% in the top ten. The V segment lost 1 base and the J segment 7 bases; nucleotides outside the gene matches: 6. CDR1 is MNHEY and CDR2 is SMNVEV in the germline V gene (reference sequence). CDR3 length equals 14 residues. Regarding this clonotype: Its cognate antigen is unknown.

This receptor was taken from a female donor who received the yellow fever vaccine. This chain connects TRBV27 to TRBJ1-1, with TRBD1 identical over 7 bases. The specimen was T cells from blood (PBMCs), unsorted or a sorted subset (not recorded which), collected before or after yellow fever vaccination (not recorded which). CDR3 residues: CASSLFQGVGEAFF. CDR3 bases: TGTGCCAGCAGTTTATTTCAGGGGGTCGGTGAAGCTTTCTTT.